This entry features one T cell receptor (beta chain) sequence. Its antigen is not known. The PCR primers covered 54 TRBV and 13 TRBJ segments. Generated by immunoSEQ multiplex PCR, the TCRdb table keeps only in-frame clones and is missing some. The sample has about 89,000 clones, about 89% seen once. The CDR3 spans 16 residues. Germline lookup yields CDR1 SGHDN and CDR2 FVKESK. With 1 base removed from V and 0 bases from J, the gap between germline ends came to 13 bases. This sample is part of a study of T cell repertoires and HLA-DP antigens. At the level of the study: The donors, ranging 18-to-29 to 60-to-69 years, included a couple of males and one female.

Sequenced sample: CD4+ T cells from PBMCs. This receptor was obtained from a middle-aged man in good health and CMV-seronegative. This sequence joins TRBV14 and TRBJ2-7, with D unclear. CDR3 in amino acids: CASSQGSPQYSYEQYF. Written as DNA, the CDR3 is TGTGCCAGCAGCCAAGGGTCACCCCAATACTCCTACGAGCAGTACTTC.